What follows are 27 T cell receptor beta chains derived from one specimen sequenced in a study of cytomegalovirus exposure and HLA in healthy donors. PCR involved 60 Vbeta and 13 Jbeta primers. Sequencing was performed with immunoSEQ multiplex PCR; in TCRdb, only in-frame clones are kept and a portion is missing. The top ten clones hold about 6.7% of a sample with roughly 140,000 clones, around three quarters of them seen once. The specimen sequenced was PBMCs. The receptors originated from a woman aged 35 to 49 in good health and CMV-seropositive.

This clone was counted between two and nine times. V usage is TRBV7-3 and J usage is TRBJ2-1, with TRBD1 as a possible D gene (5 bases). Germline values: CDR1 SGHTA, CDR2 FQGTGA. The V end lost 6 bases, the J end lost 10 bases, and 22 bases lay between the germline ends. The CDR3 has 15 residues. The CDR3: CASRRGGRELEEQFF. The CDR3 DNA follows: TGTGCCAGCAGAAGAGGCGGCAGGGAATTAGAGGAGCAGTTCTTC.

The chain links TRBV5-1 to TRBJ2-3, with 9 nucleotides matching TRBD2. The CDR3 is made up of 14 amino acids. Trimming at V came to 5 bases and at J to 4 bases, leaving 5 bases not matched to a gene. Germline assignment: CDR1 SGHRS and CDR2 YFSETQ. CDR3 in amino acids: CASRRTSAADTQYF. The DNA of the CDR3 is TGCGCCAGCAGGCGGACTAGCGCCGCAGATACGCAGTATTTT. Complete variable domain (other parts from reference TRBV5-1 and TRBJ2-3): KAGVTQTPRYLIKTRGQQVTLSCSPISGHRSVSWYQQTPGQGLQFLFEYFSETQRNKGNFPGRFSGRQFSNSRSEMNVSTLELGDSALYLCASRRTSAADTQYFGPGTRLTVL.

J is TRBJ2-2 and V is TRBV10-2, with 11 bases lining up with TRBD2. Germline values: CDR1 WSHSY, CDR2 SAAADI. With 11 bases clipped from V and 2 bases from J, the junction kept 13 bases outside the gene matches. This CDR3 region has 17 residues. The CDR3 bases are TGCGCCTCCTCAAGGCTAGCGGGGGGCCTAAACACCGGGGAGCTGTTTTTT. This codes for CASSRLAGGLNTGELFF.

The V gene is TRBV19, the J gene TRBJ2-5; TRBD2 matches 9 bases. The V segment lost 1 base and the J segment 5 bases; nucleotides outside the gene matches: 8. This CDR3 comprises 16 residues. Germline-derived CDR1 and CDR2 are LNHDA and SQIVND (reference sequence). CDR3 nucleotides: TGTGCCAGTAGTATAGGAGTAGCGGGGGTCGGGGAGACCCAGTACTTC. It is translated as CASSIGVAGVGETQYF.

This clone has more than one count but fewer than ten. This chain uses TRBV9 with TRBJ2-1; tentatively, D is TRBD2 (5 bases). The CDR3 spans 16 residues. CDR1 is SGDLS, CDR2 YYNGEE, per germline. Trimming took 0 bases from V and 1 from J, leaving 11 bases between them. The CDR3 region has the DNA TGTGCCAGCAGCGTAGTCTTTAGCGCGTCCTACAATGAGCAGTTCTTC. The encoded protein is CASSVVFSASYNEQFF.

This rearrangement joins TRBV6-1 to TRBJ2-5, with D possibly being TRBD2 (5 bases). The J call could be wrong; TRBJ2-7 is a better fit for the DNA end. Germline CDR1 MNHNS, CDR2 SASEGT. The CDR3 extends over 15 amino acids. The CDR3 spells CASVQLRGSSYEQYF. CDR3 DNA: TGTGCCAGCGTCCAACTCCGGGGTAGCTCCTACGAGCAGTACTTC.

This clone was picked up a small number of times. CDR3 sequence (DNA): TGTGCCAGCAGCTCGGGACTTAACTATGGCTACACCTTC. It codes for CASSSGLNYGYTF. The chain employs TRBV5-4 and TRBJ1-2, with D perhaps matching TRBD1 (5 bases). The CDR3 contains 13 residues. Germline CDR1 is SGHNT and CDR2 is YYREEE (reference sequence). V shed 3 bases and J shed 1 base, with 7 bases lying between them.

The gene calls are TRBV10-2 and TRBJ2-1, with 9 positions matching TRBD2. The CDR3 runs 15 residues. CDR1 and CDR2 from the germline V gene are WSHSY and SAAADI. The V segment lost 4 bases and the J segment 1 base; nucleotides outside the gene matches: 2. This CDR3 reads CASSAAGGSYNEQFF. DNA of the CDR3: TGCGCCAGCAGTGCGGCGGGGGGGTCCTACAATGAGCAGTTCTTC.

J is TRBJ2-3 and V is TRBV10-3; 10 nucleotides line up with TRBD2. The germline CDR1 and CDR2 sequences are ENHRY and SYGVKD. With V trimmed by 8 bases and J by 0 bases, 5 bases remained unmatched. This CDR3 has 15 residues. The CDR3 nucleotides read TGTGCCATCGGACAAGCGGGGGGGAGCACAGATACGCAGTATTTT. This sequence encodes CAIGQAGGSTDTQYF.

This clone was seen more than once but under ten times. The chain employs TRBV5-1 and TRBJ2-1, with 7 positions matching TRBD1. Germline trimming cut 6 bases from V and 6 bases from J; bases unmatched to any gene: 6. This CDR3 has 13 residues. Germline CDR1 reads SGHRS; CDR2 reads YFSETQ. The DNA of the CDR3 is TGCGCCAGCAAACGGGACAGTCCCAATGAGCAGTTCTTC. Its translation: CASKRDSPNEQFF. Full variable domain (outside the CDR3, taken from reference TRBV5-1 and TRBJ2-1): KAGVTQTPRYLIKTRGQQVTLSCSPISGHRSVSWYQQTPGQGLQFLFEYFSETQRNKGNFPGRFSGRQFSNSRSEMNVSTLELGDSALYLCASKRDSPNEQFFGPGTRLTVL.

The chain recombines TRBV14 with TRBJ1-2; 7 positions match TRBD1. CDR1 is SGHDN, CDR2 FVKESK, per germline. V lost 2 bases to trimming and J lost 4 bases; unmatched junction nucleotides: 7. The length of the CDR3 is 15 residues. As DNA, the CDR3 is TGTGCCAGCAGCCAAAATCATGGGACAGCCTATGGCTACACCTTC. Protein product: CASSQNHGTAYGYTF.

The V and J genes are TRBV27 and TRBJ2-5; 10 bases are shared with TRBD1. Near its end, the DNA agrees better with TRBJ2-7, so the J call may be wrong. This CDR3 spans 17 amino acids. CDR1 is MNHEY and CDR2 is SMNVEV in the germline V gene (reference sequence). CDR3 coding DNA: TGTGCCAGCAGTACCACTCCCTGGACAGGGGGAGAGTACGAGCAGTACTTC. Its translation is CASSTTPWTGGEYEQYF.

This sequence joins TRBV15 and TRBJ2-7; D is perhaps TRBD1 (5 bases). In germline, CDR1 is LNHNV, CDR2 YYDKDF (reference sequence). V was pared by 0 bases and J by 7 bases, with 10 bases between. This CDR3 comprises 13 residues. Written as DNA, the CDR3 is TGTGCCACCAGCAGAGAGGTACCAGGGGAGCAGTACTTC. The encoded protein is CATSREVPGEQYF.

This chain links TRBV18 with TRBJ2-7; D is unclear. V lost 1 base to trimming and J lost 4 bases, with 8 bases between them. Germline CDR1 KGHSH, CDR2 LQKENI. The CDR3 loop spans 13 amino acids. CDR3 DNA: TGTGCCAGCTCACCACTGTCCGGTTACGAGCAGTACTTC. Its protein product is CASSPLSGYEQYF.

V usage is TRBV28 and J usage is TRBJ2-2, with 7 bases that match TRBD1. With V trimmed by 5 bases and J by 3 bases, 9 bases remained unmatched. CDR3 length: 16 amino acids. The V gene's germline CDR1 is MDHEN and CDR2 SYDVKM. The CDR3 bases are TGTGCCAGCAGTCACCGACAGGGTAGAGACACCGGGGAGCTGTTTTTT. Translation: CASSHRQGRDTGELFF.

The chain joins TRBV5-1 to TRBJ1-1; TRBD1 might be the D (6 bases). CDR1 is SGHRS, CDR2 YFSETQ, per germline. V was shortened by 1 base and J by 2 bases, with 15 bases between the two germline ends. This CDR3 is built from 16 residues. CDR3 region: CASSLWSGAGNTEAFF. CDR3 bases: TGCGCCAGCAGCTTGTGGTCAGGGGCGGGTAACACTGAAGCTTTCTTT.

The chain recombines TRBV5-1 with TRBJ1-2, with 11 bases fitting TRBD1. Per the germline V gene, CDR1 is SGHRS and CDR2 is YFSETQ. Trimming cost V 4 bases and J 8 bases; bases outside gene matches: 10. CDR3 length equals 15 residues. CDR3 protein: CASSTVGQGAKGYTF. The CDR3 DNA is TGCGCCAGCAGCACCGTCGGACAGGGGGCGAAGGGCTACACCTTC.

This clone was seen a handful of times. This chain joins TRBV13 and TRBJ1-3; a weak D match, TRBD1 (5 bases). CDR1 and CDR2 (germline): PRHDT, FYEKMQ (reference sequence). CDR3 length: 16 amino acids. Trimming took 5 bases from V and 2 from J, leaving 16 bases between them. In DNA, the CDR3 is TGTGCCAGCAGCCTGGGGGGGACTAAAACTGGAAACACCATATATTTT. Its protein product is CASSLGGTKTGNTIYF.

This clone was found a few times. V and J are TRBV7-2 and TRBJ2-7; tentative D call: TRBD2 (6 bases). V shed 4 bases and J shed 4 bases, with 11 bases lying between them. The CDR3 totals 13 residues. The germline CDR1 and CDR2 sequences are SGHTA and FQGNSA. The CDR3 loop reads CASSWGTVYEQYF. CDR3 nucleotide sequence: TGTGCCAGCAGCTGGGGGACTGTATACGAGCAGTACTTC.

V usage is TRBV7-9 and J usage is TRBJ1-1; D is perhaps TRBD1 (6 bases). V was pared by 4 bases and J by 1 base, with 19 bases between. The CDR3 totals 17 residues. Germline V gene sequence: CDR1 SEHNR, CDR2 FQNEAQ (reference sequence). CDR3 sequence (DNA): TGTGCCAGCAGCTCAATTCCCGGACAGATAAAGAACACTGAAGCTTTCTTT. It encodes CASSSIPGQIKNTEAFF.

The chain recombines TRBV7-2 with TRBJ2-3; D remains ambiguous. CDR3 length: 14 amino acids. The V end lost 5 bases, the J end lost 6 bases, and 15 bases lay between the germline ends. Germline values: CDR1 SGHTA, CDR2 FQGNSA. The CDR3 DNA follows: TGTGCCAGCAGCCTCCGGTCAATGGTGGATACGCAGTATTTT. It translates to CASSLRSMVDTQYF. The variable domain in full, completed from reference TRBV7-2 and TRBJ2-3, reads GAGVSQSPSNKVTEKGKDVELRCDPISGHTALYWYRQSLGQGLEFLIYFQGNSAPDKSGLPSDRFSAERTGGSVSTLTIQRTQQEDSAVYLCASSLRSMVDTQYFGPGTRLTVL.

The chain has TRBV5-6 and TRBJ2-3, with 7 bases lining up with TRBD1. V shed 4 bases and J 4 bases; nucleotides not matched to a gene: 12. The CDR3 is 16 residues long. CDR1 and CDR2 (germline): SGHDT, YYEEEE. CDR3 region: CASSQLGQPNPDTQYF. CDR3 nucleotide sequence: TGTGCCAGCAGCCAATTGGGACAGCCGAATCCAGATACGCAGTATTTT.

This clone was observed a single time. This chain joins TRBV4-1 and TRBJ2-7, with 12 bases matching TRBD2. The CDR3 spans 15 residues. V lost 4 bases and J lost 2; bases outside the gene matches: 3. Germline assignment: CDR1 MGHRA and CDR2 YSYEKL. The CDR3 DNA sequence: TGCGCCAGCAGCCGAGGACTAGCGGGGACCTACGAGCAGTACTTC. Its translation: CASSRGLAGTYEQYF.

V is TRBV10-3 and J is TRBJ2-5, with D unclear. V dropped 2 bases and J dropped 5 bases, with 6 bases sitting between them. Germline V gene sequence: CDR1 ENHRY, CDR2 SYGVKD. The CDR3 contains 12 residues. The chain's CDR3 is CAISEGQETQYF. CDR3 sequence (DNA): TGTGCCATCAGTGAGGGGCAGGAGACCCAGTACTTC.

The chain recombines TRBV7-7 with TRBJ2-3; 9 nucleotides align to TRBD2. This CDR3 spans 15 amino acids. V lost 5 bases to trimming and J lost 4 bases; unmatched junction nucleotides: 7. CDR1 SSHAT and CDR2 FNYEAQ come from the germline V gene (reference sequence). CDR3 protein: CASSPTGGGADTQYF. The CDR3 DNA reads as TGTGCCAGCAGCCCCACCGGCGGGGGGGCAGATACGCAGTATTTT.

The gene calls are TRBV30 and TRBJ2-3; a possible D gene is TRBD1 (5 bases). CDR1 GTSNPN and CDR2 SVGIG come from the germline V gene (reference sequence). This CDR3 is 13 amino acids long. V lost 3 bases and J 2 bases, leaving 9 bases between the germline ends. CDR3 region: CAWRGVYTDTQYF. The CDR3 nucleotides read TGTGCCTGGAGAGGGGTATACACAGATACGCAGTATTTT.

The gene calls are TRBV6-1 and TRBJ2-7, with 11 bases lining up with TRBD1. The V segment lost 4 bases and the J segment 3 bases; nucleotides outside the gene matches: 5. Germline lookup yields CDR1 MNHNS and CDR2 SASEGT. CDR3 length: 15 residues. CDR3 DNA: TGTGCCAGCAGTGGTGGGACAGGGGGGTTCTACGAGCAGTACTTC. It yields the protein CASSGGTGGFYEQYF.